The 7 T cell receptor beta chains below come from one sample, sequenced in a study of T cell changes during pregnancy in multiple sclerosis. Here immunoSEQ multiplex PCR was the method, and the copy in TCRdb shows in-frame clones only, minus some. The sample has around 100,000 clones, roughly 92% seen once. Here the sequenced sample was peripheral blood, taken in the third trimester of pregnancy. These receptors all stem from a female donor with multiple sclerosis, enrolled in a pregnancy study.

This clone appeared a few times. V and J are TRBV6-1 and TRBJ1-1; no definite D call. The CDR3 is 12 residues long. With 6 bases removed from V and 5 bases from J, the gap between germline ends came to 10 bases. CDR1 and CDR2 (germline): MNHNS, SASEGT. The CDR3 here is CASRTSRTEAFF. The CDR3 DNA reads TGTGCCAGCAGGACTTCAAGAACTGAAGCTTTCTTT.

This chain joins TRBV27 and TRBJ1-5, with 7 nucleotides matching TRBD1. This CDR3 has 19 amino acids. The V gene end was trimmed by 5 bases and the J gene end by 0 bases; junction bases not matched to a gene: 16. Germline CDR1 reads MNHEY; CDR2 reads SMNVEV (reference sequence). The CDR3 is CASSPQFQTGTYSNQPQHF. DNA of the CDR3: TGTGCCAGCAGTCCCCAGTTCCAGACAGGGACGTATAGCAATCAGCCCCAGCATTTT.

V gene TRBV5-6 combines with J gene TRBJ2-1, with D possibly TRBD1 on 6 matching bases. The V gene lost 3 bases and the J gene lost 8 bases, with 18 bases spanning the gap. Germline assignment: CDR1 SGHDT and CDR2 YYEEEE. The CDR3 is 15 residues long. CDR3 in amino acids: CASSSQGTGRDEQFF. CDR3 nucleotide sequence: TGTGCCAGCAGCTCCCAAGGTACAGGGAGAGATGAGCAGTTCTTC.

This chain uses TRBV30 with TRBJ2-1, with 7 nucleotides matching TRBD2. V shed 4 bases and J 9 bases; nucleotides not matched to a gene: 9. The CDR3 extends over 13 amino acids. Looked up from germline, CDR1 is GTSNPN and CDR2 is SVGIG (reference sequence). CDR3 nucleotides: TGTGCCTGGATCGACACGGGGGGAGGTGAGCAGTTCTTC. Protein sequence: CAWIDTGGGEQFF.

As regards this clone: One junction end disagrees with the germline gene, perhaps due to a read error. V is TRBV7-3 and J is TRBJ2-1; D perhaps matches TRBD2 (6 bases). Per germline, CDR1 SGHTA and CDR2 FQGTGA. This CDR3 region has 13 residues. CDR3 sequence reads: CASSLTGGNEQFF. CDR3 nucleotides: TGTGCCAGCAGCCTAACTGGGGGGAATGAGCAGTTCTTC.

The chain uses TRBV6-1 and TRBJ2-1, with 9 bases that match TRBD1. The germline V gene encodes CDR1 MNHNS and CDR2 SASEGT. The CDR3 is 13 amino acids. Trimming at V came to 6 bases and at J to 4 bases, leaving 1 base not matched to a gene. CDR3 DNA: TGTGCCAGCAGGGGACAGGGATACAATGAGCAGTTCTTC. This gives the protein CASRGQGYNEQFF.

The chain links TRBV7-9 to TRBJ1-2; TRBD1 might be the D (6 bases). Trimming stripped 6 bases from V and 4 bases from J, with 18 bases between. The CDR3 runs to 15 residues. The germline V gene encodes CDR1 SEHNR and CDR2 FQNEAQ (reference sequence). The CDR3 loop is CASSNEGGLIYGYTF. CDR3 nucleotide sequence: TGTGCCAGCAGTAACGAGGGGGGGCTCATCTATGGCTACACCTTC.